The source of this T cell receptor beta chain is a study of T-cell reconstitution after alpha-beta-depleted transplantation in children. Study results and caveats: Surviving recipient cells, namely T cells and thymic progenitors, were the source of high day-60 TCRbeta diversity in some patients. As was reported, about two months after transplant, alpha-beta T cells came from several hundred expanded graft clones. When one year had passed after transplant, most T-cell counts and diversity came from newly produced T cells.

This CDR3 contains 14 residues. Trimming took off 0 bases at V and 1 base at J, with 7 bases between the two ends. Germline CDR1 and CDR2: SGHRS and YFSETQ. With respect to this clonotype: As yet, its antigen is unknown.

Unique molecular identifiers were incorporated when the TCRbeta library was constructed. MiXCR, applied by TCRdb to the PCR reads, yields one record per CDR3 protein. The sample records roughly 100,000 distinct CDR3 sequences, about 8% being singletons. This rearrangement joins TRBV5-1 to TRBJ1-1, with D uncertain. The sample consisted of PBMCs, taken before TCRalphabeta/CD19-depleted stem cell transplant. The receptor was derived from a boy aged 2 to 10 with acute lymphoblastic leukemia, due to receive a stem cell transplant. The CDR3 region is CASSLDGRNTEAFF. Written as DNA, the CDR3 is TGCGCCAGCAGCTTGGACGGAAGGAACACTGAAGCTTTCTTT.